The 20 T cell receptor beta chains presented below share a single source sample, sequenced in a study of blood T cell repertoires in COVID-19. The repertoire was sequenced with immunoSEQ multiplex PCR; TCRdb's copy has only in-frame clones and lacks some. The sample consists of about 220,000 clones, approximately 80% of them appearing once. Input material: peripheral blood. These receptors all stem from a human donor in a cohort sampled during active COVID-19.

The chain couples TRBV19 to TRBJ1-1; 7 bases are shared with TRBD1. Unmatched junction bases numbered 5, after V lost 4 bases and J lost 3 bases. Germline V CDR1 and CDR2: LNHDA, SQIVND (reference sequence). CDR3 length: 14 amino acids. CDR3 protein: CASSKGQGDTEAFF. The CDR3, as DNA: TGTGCCAGTAGTAAGGGTCAGGGGGACACTGAAGCTTTCTTT.

J is TRBJ1-1 and V is TRBV7-6; D call uncertain. Trimming left V 3 bases short and J 1 base short, with 6 bases between. CDR3 size: 13 residues. Germline V gene data show CDR1 as SGHVS and CDR2 as FNYEAQ. As DNA, the CDR3 is TGTGCCAGCAGCTTCGCCGGGAACACTGAAGCTTTCTTT. Translating it yields CASSFAGNTEAFF. The full variable domain, with the rest looked up from reference TRBV7-6 and TRBJ1-1, is GAGVSQSPRYKVTKRGQDVALRCDPISGHVSLYWYRQALGQGPEFLTYFNYEAQQDKSGLPNDRFSAERPEGSISTLTIQRTEQRDSAMYRCASSFAGNTEAFFGQGTRLTVV.

CDR3 protein: CAPRSHRGYGYTF. In nucleotides, the CDR3 is TGTGCCCCTAGGTCGCACCGGGGCTATGGCTACACCTTC. The chain uses TRBV27 and TRBJ1-2, with unresolved D. Germline-derived CDR1 and CDR2 are MNHEY and SMNVEV (reference sequence). Trimming stripped 11 bases from V and 4 bases from J, with 17 bases between. This CDR3 spans 13 amino acids.

The chain recombines TRBV29-1 with TRBJ1-4, with 7 nucleotides matching TRBD1. There are 12 residues in the CDR3. J gave up 8 bases and V 3 bases, and 3 bases lay outside the gene matches. Germline loops: CDR1 SQVTM, CDR2 ANQGSEA. CDR3 residues: CSVDLQGEKLFF. The CDR3 nucleotides read TGCAGCGTTGATTTACAGGGGGAAAAACTGTTTTTT.

CDR3 sequence: CASSLDSTDTQYF. The CDR3 coding sequence is TGTGCCAGCAGTTTAGACTCCACAGATACGCAGTATTTT. The chain uses TRBV27 and TRBJ2-3; D remains ambiguous. Per germline, CDR1 MNHEY and CDR2 SMNVEV (reference sequence). The CDR3 has 13 amino acids. Trimming shortened V by 2 bases and J by 2 bases, and 5 bases separated the two germline ends.

V and J are TRBV19 and TRBJ2-3; 11 positions match TRBD2. The CDR3 has 15 amino acids. Germline V gene data show CDR1 as LNHDA and CDR2 as SQIVND (reference sequence). V was clipped by 5 bases and J by 5 bases; unmatched bases: 6. CDR3 protein: CASSANGLAGDTQYF. The DNA of the CDR3 is TGTGCCAGTAGTGCCAACGGACTAGCGGGAGATACGCAGTATTTT.

On this clone itself: Within the sample, other DNA sequences also encode this same CDR3. The chain combines TRBV27 with TRBJ1-5; TRBD1 is a possible D gene (6 bases). This CDR3 is 13 amino acids long. Per germline, CDR1 MNHEY and CDR2 SMNVEV (reference sequence). Trimming removed 9 bases from V and 7 bases from J, with 16 bases in between. The CDR3 region is CASSGGGGQPQHF. In DNA, the CDR3 is TGTGCCAGTAGCGGGGGGGGCGGGCAGCCCCAGCATTTT.

The V and J genes are TRBV6-5 and TRBJ2-1, with D possibly matching TRBD2 (5 bases). The ends were cut back, 4 bases at V and 7 bases at J, with 5 bases in the middle. CDR3 length equals 11 residues. Germline V gene lookup returns CDR1 MNHEY and CDR2 SVGAGI. The CDR3 region is CASSSGNEQFF. The CDR3 DNA reads TGTGCCAGCAGTTCGGGGAATGAGCAGTTCTTC.

This CDR3 is CASRSSGRGYEQFF. The CDR3 DNA reads as TGTGCCAGCAGATCTAGCGGGAGGGGTTATGAGCAGTTCTTC. This chain connects TRBV28 to TRBJ2-1; 12 bases map to TRBD2. V lost 6 bases and J lost 8; bases outside the gene matches: 5. The CDR3 sequence is 14 residues long. Germline V gives CDR1 MDHEN, CDR2 SYDVKM.

The chain links TRBV30 to TRBJ1-5; D call uncertain. Per the germline V gene, CDR1 is GTSNPN and CDR2 is SVGIG (reference sequence). Trimming removed 2 bases from V and 3 bases from J, with 11 bases in between. This CDR3 contains 14 residues. The CDR3 coding sequence is TGTGCCTGGAGTACTGCGGACTTCAATCAGCCCCAGCATTTT. The encoded protein is CAWSTADFNQPQHF.

The CDR3: CASSPGGAGGLQQYF. Here the CDR3 DNA reads TGTGCCAGTAGCCCTGGTGGCGCGGGGGGCCTTCAACAGTACTTC. The chain combines TRBV19 with TRBJ2-7; the match to TRBD2 covers 8 bases. With 6 bases clipped from V and 10 bases from J, the junction kept 17 bases outside the gene matches. The germline V gene has CDR1 LNHDA and CDR2 SQIVND (reference sequence). This CDR3 is built from 15 residues.

The chain links TRBV14 to TRBJ2-7; TRBD2 agrees at 11 bases. CDR1 is SGHDN and CDR2 is FVKESK in the germline V gene. V shed 1 base and J 2 bases; nucleotides not matched to a gene: 1. The CDR3 is 15 residues long. The CDR3 protein is CASSQGLAGPYEQYF. Here the CDR3 DNA reads TGTGCCAGCAGCCAAGGACTAGCGGGGCCCTACGAGCAGTACTTC.

V is TRBV4-1 and J is TRBJ1-5, with D possibly TRBD1 on 6 matching bases. This CDR3 has 16 residues. Germline V gene sequence: CDR1 MGHRA, CDR2 YSYEKL. The ends were cut back, 1 base at V and 7 bases at J, with 17 bases in the middle. As DNA, the CDR3 is TGCGCCAGCAGCCAAGCCTGGGGGGGTACAGGGCAGCCCCAGCATTTT. Its protein is CASSQAWGGTGQPQHF.

This chain connects TRBV28 to TRBJ1-1, with 7 bases lining up with TRBD1. The length of the CDR3 is 12 residues. Germline assignment: CDR1 MDHEN and CDR2 SYDVKM. With V trimmed by 3 bases and J by 11 bases, 6 bases remained unmatched. CDR3 loop: CASSFSTGVAFF. The DNA for the CDR3 is TGTGCCAGCAGTTTCTCTACAGGGGTTGCTTTCTTT.

The J gene is TRBJ2-3, the V gene TRBV10-3, with unresolved D. The CDR3 covers 12 residues. In germline, CDR1 is ENHRY, CDR2 SYGVKD. Trimming took off 5 bases at V and 5 bases at J, with 8 bases between the two ends. The CDR3: CAISSDQDTQYF. The CDR3 region has the DNA TGTGCCATCAGTAGCGATCAAGATACGCAGTATTTT.

This clone has a handful of counts. This chain's CDR3 is CASSVGLDPYNEQFF. DNA for the CDR3: TGTGCCAGCAGCGTAGGACTAGACCCCTACAATGAGCAGTTCTTC. The chain combines TRBV9 with TRBJ2-1; the D gene is possibly TRBD2 (6 bases). V lost 0 bases to trimming and J lost 2 bases, with 9 bases between them. Germline CDR1 SGDLS, CDR2 YYNGEE. This CDR3 has 15 residues.

The chain recombines TRBV4-1 with TRBJ2-5, with TRBD2 as a possible D gene (7 bases). Germline-derived CDR1 and CDR2 are MGHRA and YSYEKL. The CDR3 extends over 14 amino acids. V dropped 4 bases and J dropped 2 bases, with 11 bases sitting between them. The CDR3 coding sequence is TGCGCCAGCAGCCCCGGGGGGCCTCAAGAGACCCAGTACTTC. Translating it yields CASSPGGPQETQYF.

V and J are TRBV6-5 and TRBJ1-6; perhaps TRBD1 as D (6 bases). There are 13 residues in the CDR3. Germline assignment: CDR1 MNHEY and CDR2 SVGAGI. Trimming took off 8 bases at V and 7 bases at J, with 12 bases between the two ends. CDR3 DNA: TGTGCCAGCTCTCCCACAGGGAATTCACCCCTCCACTTT. Protein sequence: CASSPTGNSPLHF.

The CDR3 bases are TGTGCCAGCAGTAGCCCAGGGGGCGCTGACTATGGCTACACCTTC. This sequence encodes CASSSPGGADYGYTF. The V gene is TRBV6-5, the J gene TRBJ1-2; TRBD1 agrees at 8 bases. J lost 3 bases, V lost 5 bases, and 8 bases had no gene match. The CDR3 sequence is 15 residues long. The germline V gene encodes CDR1 MNHEY and CDR2 SVGAGI.

The V and J genes are TRBV7-3 and TRBJ2-7; TRBD1 matches at 7 bases. V shed 4 bases, J shed 2 bases, and the junction held 5 bases outside the gene matches. The CDR3 is 14 amino acids. The germline gives CDR1 SGHTA, CDR2 FQGTGA. The CDR3 loop reads CASSSRQGAYEQYF. The CDR3 bases are TGTGCCAGCAGCTCGAGACAGGGAGCCTACGAGCAGTACTTC.